This T cell receptor beta chain was captured in a study of blood T cell repertoires in COVID-19. Study as a whole: Sites across the United States, Italy and Spain contributed samples from acute and convalescent COVID-19. The cDNA or gDNA used as material had been derived from T cells, B-cell-depleted T cells, or PBMCs.

CDR1 and CDR2 from the germline V gene are SGHVS and FNYEAQ. The CDR3 contains 15 residues. Trimming cost V 0 bases and J 7 bases, with 10 bases left between them. Data came from immunoSEQ multiplex PCR; TCRdb stores just in-frame clones and leaves some out. The sample consists of some 29,000 clones, 70% to 90% of them appearing once. Sequencing used peripheral blood. The TCR sequence derives from a human donor in a cohort sampled during active COVID-19. The V gene is TRBV7-6, the J gene TRBJ1-6; the D gene is possibly TRBD1 (6 bases). The chain's CDR3 is CASSLADRMNSPLHF. CDR3 DNA: TGTGCCAGCAGCTTAGCAGACAGGATGAATTCACCCCTCCACTTT.